A single sample is the source of the 21 T cell receptor beta chains below, sequenced in a study of cytomegalovirus exposure and HLA in healthy donors. PCR primers comprised 60 Vbeta and 13 Jbeta primers. TCRdb keeps only in-frame clones here, not all; method: immunoSEQ multiplex PCR. Its listing shows approximately 110,000 clones. Sequenced sample: PBMCs. The origin of the receptors is a man in his forties in good health and CMV-seronegative.

The J gene is TRBJ2-5, the V gene TRBV11-2; TRBD2 might be the D (5 bases). The CDR3 has 15 residues. Germline loops: CDR1 SGHAT, CDR2 FQNNGV. V lost 4 bases to trimming and J lost 5 bases, with 17 bases between them. The CDR3 spells CASSSVSGKMETQYF. The CDR3 nucleotides are TGTGCCAGCAGCTCGGTTTCGGGGAAGATGGAGACCCAGTACTTC.

This chain links TRBV7-3 with TRBJ2-1, with D maybe TRBD2 (6 bases). The CDR3 is 13 amino acids. Germline-derived CDR1 and CDR2 are SGHTA and FQGTGA. Trimming removed 0 bases from V and 10 bases from J, with 10 bases in between. CDR3 coding DNA: TGTGCCAGCAGCTTAACGTCAGGGAGGGAGCAGTTCTTC. It yields the protein CASSLTSGREQFF.

The chain carries TRBV9 and TRBJ1-4; 9 bases map to TRBD1. J was trimmed by 7 bases and V by 0 bases; bases with no gene match: 13. The germline V gene has CDR1 SGDLS and CDR2 YYNGEE. The CDR3 contains 18 residues. CDR3 sequence: CASSVGTKSGTGTEKLFF. In DNA form, the CDR3 reads TGTGCCAGCAGCGTAGGGACAAAATCGGGGACAGGGACTGAAAAACTGTTTTTT.

The J gene is TRBJ1-2, the V gene TRBV18; 12 bases map to TRBD1. Germline CDR1 KGHSH, CDR2 LQKENI. The CDR3 has 14 residues. Trimming took 6 bases from V and 6 from J; bases not matched to a gene: 5. Here the CDR3 DNA reads TGTGCCAGCTCCGGGACAGGGGGCCACGATGGCTACACCTTC. Translating gives CASSGTGGHDGYTF. Variable domain in full (rest from reference TRBV18 and TRBJ1-2): NAGVMQNPRHLVRRRGQEARLRCSPMKGHSHVYWYRQLPEEGLKFMVYLQKENIIDESGMPKERFSAEFPKEGPSILRIQQVVRGDSAAYFCASSGTGGHDGYTFGSGTRLTVV.

The chain is built from TRBV7-9 and TRBJ2-2, with D possibly matching TRBD2 (6 bases). CDR3 length: 16 amino acids. V was trimmed by 2 bases and J by 7 bases, leaving 17 bases between them. From germline, CDR1 is SEHNR and CDR2 FQNEAQ (reference sequence). For the CDR3, the DNA is TGTGCCAGCAGCTTAAAGCGACTAGGTGCGGGCGGGGAGCTGTTTTTT. Protein product: CASSLKRLGAGGELFF.

CDR3 DNA: TGTGCCAGCAGCACACCGGACACGACTAATGAAAAACTGTTTTTT. It codes for CASSTPDTTNEKLFF. The V gene is TRBV28, the J gene TRBJ1-4, with D possibly matching TRBD1 (5 bases). The V end lost 6 bases, the J end lost 2 bases, and 13 bases lay between the germline ends. This CDR3 is 15 amino acids long. The germline V gene has CDR1 MDHEN and CDR2 SYDVKM.

The chain combines TRBV30 with TRBJ2-1; 11 bases are shared with TRBD2. V dropped 1 base and J dropped 0; count of bases not matched to a gene: 2. Germline CDR1 reads GTSNPN; CDR2 reads SVGIG (reference sequence). This CDR3 region has 16 residues. The CDR3 nucleotides read TGTGCCTGGAGTGGACTAGCGGGAACCTCCTACAATGAGCAGTTCTTC. Protein product: CAWSGLAGTSYNEQFF.

J is TRBJ2-7 and V is TRBV5-1; the D gene is possibly TRBD2 (6 bases). The CDR3 loop spans 15 amino acids. Trimming removed 1 base at V and 2 bases at J, with 13 bases between. From germline, CDR1 is SGHRS and CDR2 YFSETQ. Here the CDR3 reads CASSLSSGATYEQYF. CDR3 nucleotides: TGCGCCAGCAGCTTGTCATCGGGAGCAACCTACGAGCAGTACTTC.

The chain is built from TRBV6-4 and TRBJ2-2; D ambiguous. Trimming pared 2 bases from V and 6 bases from J, leaving 10 bases between. The CDR3 runs to 14 residues. Per germline, CDR1 MRHNA and CDR2 SNTAGT. CDR3 bases: TGTGCCAGCAGTGACCCTGGCGGCGCCGGGGAGCTGTTTTTT. This encodes CASSDPGGAGELFF.

The V gene is TRBV18, the J gene TRBJ2-2, with D tentatively TRBD1 (5 bases). CDR3 length equals 16 residues. CDR1 is KGHSH and CDR2 is LQKENI in the germline V gene. The V end lost 2 bases, the J end lost 1 base, and 11 bases lay between the germline ends. CDR3 loop: CASSPTRQGNTGELFF. The CDR3 nucleotides are TGTGCCAGCTCACCAACGAGGCAGGGGAACACCGGGGAGCTGTTTTTT.

This rearrangement joins TRBV6-5 to TRBJ2-7, with TRBD1 matching 7 bases. CDR1 is MNHEY, CDR2 SVGAGI, per germline. J was trimmed by 1 base and V by 7 bases; bases with no gene match: 10. The CDR3 has 15 amino acids. The CDR3 nucleotides read TGTGCCAGCACCGCGGCCGGGACAGCTTCCTACGAGCAGTACTTC. It is translated as CASTAAGTASYEQYF.

V gene TRBV5-1 combines with J gene TRBJ2-1; 9 bases line up with TRBD2. Germline V gene data show CDR1 as SGHRS and CDR2 as YFSETQ. CDR3 size: 15 residues. Germline trimming cut 3 bases from V and 4 bases from J; bases unmatched to any gene: 5. This CDR3 reads CASSSGLAGYNEQFF. CDR3 nucleotide sequence: TGCGCCAGCAGCTCGGGGCTAGCGGGGTACAATGAGCAGTTCTTC. Based on the CDR3 plus reference TRBV5-1 and TRBJ2-1, the full variable domain is KAGVTQTPRYLIKTRGQQVTLSCSPISGHRSVSWYQQTPGQGLQFLFEYFSETQRNKGNFPGRFSGRQFSNSRSEMNVSTLELGDSALYLCASSSGLAGYNEQFFGPGTRLTVL.

Its frequency marks this clone as medium-sized (0.01 to 0.1%). The rearrangement uses TRBV5-4 and TRBJ2-7; 10 bases align to TRBD2. The ends lost 2 bases at V and 2 bases at J; junction bases unmatched: 4. CDR3 length: 15 amino acids. Germline CDR1 reads SGHNT; CDR2 reads YYREEE (reference sequence). CDR3 loop: CASSFALAGAYEQYF. The CDR3 region has the DNA TGTGCCAGCAGCTTTGCGCTAGCGGGAGCCTACGAGCAGTACTTC. The complete variable domain, with remaining parts taken from reference TRBV5-4 and TRBJ2-7, reads ETGVTQSPTHLIKTRGQQVTLRCSSQSGHNTVSWYQQALGQGPQFIFQYYREEENGRGNFPPRFSGLQFPNYSSELNVNALELDDSALYLCASSFALAGAYEQYFGPGTRLTVT.

The chain uses TRBV28 and TRBJ2-4; weak D call: TRBD1 (5 bases). Trimming took 5 bases from V and 1 from J, leaving 12 bases between them. This CDR3 region has 15 residues. Germline V gives CDR1 MDHEN, CDR2 SYDVKM. In DNA form, the CDR3 reads TGTGCCAGCAGTCCATCGGACAACGCCAAAAACATTCAGTACTTC. Translating gives CASSPSDNAKNIQYF.

The V call is TRBV2, the J call TRBJ2-5; D possibly corresponds to TRBD2 (7 bases). V shed 4 bases and J shed 5 bases, with 17 bases lying between them. There are 15 residues in the CDR3. CDR1 is SNHLY, CDR2 FYNNEI, per germline. CDR3 residues: CASSVPGGQTETQYF. The CDR3 DNA follows: TGTGCCAGCAGTGTACCGGGAGGACAGACGGAGACCCAGTACTTC.

This chain connects TRBV6-6 to TRBJ2-7; a possible D gene is TRBD2 (5 bases). The V end lost 0 bases, the J end lost 3 bases, and 9 bases lay between the germline ends. CDR1 and CDR2 from the germline V gene are MNHNY and SVGAGI (reference sequence). The CDR3 runs to 14 residues. CDR3 protein: CASSYSMSGYEQYF. CDR3 bases: TGTGCCAGCAGTTACTCGATGAGCGGCTACGAGCAGTACTTC.

The V gene is TRBV5-1, the J gene TRBJ2-1; 9 nucleotides agree with TRBD2. The CDR3 has 15 residues. From germline, CDR1 is SGHRS and CDR2 YFSETQ. J lost 8 bases, V lost 5 bases, and 11 bases had no gene match. CDR3 coding DNA: TGCGCCAGCAGAGACCTAGCGGGGCGAGCTGATGAGCAGTTCTTC. It translates to CASRDLAGRADEQFF.

This rearrangement joins TRBV27 to TRBJ2-7, with 7 bases identical to TRBD1. V lost 5 bases and J lost 4; bases outside the gene matches: 5. This CDR3 has 13 amino acids. CDR1 is MNHEY, CDR2 SMNVEV, per germline (reference sequence). CDR3 sequence (DNA): TGTGCCAGCAGTAGACAGGGTTTTTACGAGCAGTACTTC. Its translation: CASSRQGFYEQYF.

This chain links TRBV4-1 with TRBJ2-3; 7 nucleotides align to TRBD2. The CDR3 is 14 residues long. Germline V gene sequence: CDR1 MGHRA, CDR2 YSYEKL. With V trimmed by 3 bases and J by 8 bases, 8 bases remained unmatched. The CDR3, as DNA: TGCGCCAGCAGCCAGGGACTAAGCGACGGTACGCAGTATTTT. It specifies CASSQGLSDGTQYF.

The chain uses TRBV7-9 and TRBJ1-4; possible D gene TRBD1, 6 bases. Germline CDR1 SEHNR, CDR2 FQNEAQ (reference sequence). This CDR3 region has 15 residues. Deletions cut 3 bases from V and 0 bases from J, with 8 bases between. The DNA for the CDR3 is TGTGCCAGCAGCTTTACAGGGTCAACTAATGAAAAACTGTTTTTT. Amino acid sequence: CASSFTGSTNEKLFF.

Written as DNA, the CDR3 is TGTGCCAGCAGTGTACAGGCCCACACCGGGGAGCTGTTTTTT. Translated, it gives CASSVQAHTGELFF. The genes are TRBV28 and TRBJ2-2; tentative D call: TRBD1 (5 bases). The CDR3 contains 14 residues. Germline CDR1 MDHEN, CDR2 SYDVKM. V was cut by 5 bases and J by 3 bases, with 10 bases left in between.